Sequencing of this T cell receptor beta chain was carried out in a study of CD8 T cells in ankylosing spondylitis. Whole-study results and caveats: Significantly higher representation of disease-linked clones was reported for matched ankylosing spondylitis synovial fluid. A TCR beta motif of under ten highly homologous variants seemed to mark ankylosing spondylitis blood. Disease-linked clones had a CD8+ phenotype and relatively low frequency in peripheral blood.

Using quantitative 5'-RACE with molecular barcodes, the authors made TCR beta libraries. TCRdb re-analysed the 5' RACE reads in MiXCR, keeping a single row per CDR3 protein. The repertoire has approximately 300,000 distinct CDR3 sequences, roughly 8% of them found once; the top ten carry roughly 15%. With 5 bases clipped from V and 8 bases from J, the junction kept 13 bases outside the gene matches. CDR1 and CDR2 (germline): KGHDR, SFDVKD. This CDR3 spans 16 amino acids. This clonotype was seen only a few times. The antigen is not known. The specimen sequenced was blood, either unsorted or a sorted T cell fraction (not recorded which). V usage is TRBV24-1 and J usage is TRBJ2-1, with 8 bases matching TRBD2. The receptor was isolated from a male donor with ankylosing spondylitis. CDR3 loop: CATSAREWTSSDEQFF. CDR3 in DNA: TGTGCCACCAGTGCCCGCGAATGGACTAGCAGCGATGAGCAGTTCTTC.